This is a list of T cell receptor beta chains from one sample in a study of blood T cell repertoires in COVID-19. Sequenced by immunoSEQ multiplex PCR; TCRdb stores in-frame clones only, minus some. The sample contains over 90,000 clones, more than 65% of which appear only once. The specimen sequenced was peripheral blood. These receptors all stem from a man in his sixties with acute or convalescent COVID-19. The CDR3 runs from the conserved cysteine through the conserved F or W. The D gene is left open where the match is weak. Only part of the rows carry a size: once, few, many, or a class if the clone is expanded.

cdr3_nt cdr3_aa j_call clone_size v_call d_call
TGCAGCGTCGTTCAGGGGGCTGGCGGAAACATTCAGTACTTC CSVVQGAGGNIQYF TRBJ2-4 many TRBV29-1 TRBD1
TGTGCCAGCAGCTTGGGAGGTGGGTACCAAGAGACCCAGTACTTC CASSLGGGYQETQYF TRBJ2-5 - TRBV5-4 -
TGTGCCACCAGTGAGGTGACAGGGAACGGCTATACCGGGGAGCTGTTTTTT CATSEVTGNGYTGELFF TRBJ2-2 - TRBV24-1 TRBD1
TGTGCCAGCAGCTTATCTGAAGGGGGATTTTACGAGCAGTACTTC CASSLSEGGFYEQYF TRBJ2-7 - TRBV7-2 -
TGTGCCAGCAGCTTGGCAGTAAGATCCTACAATGAGCAGTTCTTC CASSLAVRSYNEQFF TRBJ2-1 - TRBV28 -
TGTGCCAGCAGCCCTACAGGACAGGGCACCGGGGAGCTGTTTTTT CASSPTGQGTGELFF TRBJ2-2 - TRBV11-3 TRBD1
TGCGCCAGCAGCCAAGATTCGGTGGGCTTGAACACTGAAGCTTTCTTT CASSQDSVGLNTEAFF TRBJ1-1 - TRBV4-3 -
TGTGCCAGCAGTTCGGGGGGCTCAGAGACCCAGTACTTC CASSSGGSETQYF TRBJ2-5 - TRBV21-1 -
TGCGCCAGCAGCTTGGCCGGGACTAGCGGGTGGGGGCCCTACAATGAGCAGTTCTTC CASSLAGTSGWGPYNEQFF TRBJ2-1 - TRBV5-1 TRBD2
TGTGCCAGCAGTGAGTATGGTCAGGGCTATGGCTACACCTTC CASSEYGQGYGYTF TRBJ1-2 - TRBV25-1 -
TGTGCCAGCAGTGCCCGAAGCTCGGGAGAGACCCAGTACTTC CASSARSSGETQYF TRBJ2-5 few TRBV2 -
TGCGCCAGCAGCTTGACAGGGCCGAACACCGGGGAGCTGTTTTTT CASSLTGPNTGELFF TRBJ2-2 - TRBV5-1 -
TGTGCCAGCAGCTTAGGGGGCGCCGGGGAGCTGTTTTTT CASSLGGAGELFF TRBJ2-2 many TRBV7-2 -
TGTGCCAGCTCACCGGAGGTGGGGTCCTACGAGCAGTACTTC CASSPEVGSYEQYF TRBJ2-7 few TRBV18 -
TGTGCCAGCAGCCAAACCGGGACTGCAAACACCGGGGAGCTGTTTTTT CASSQTGTANTGELFF TRBJ2-2 - TRBV11-3 -
TGTGCCATCAGTGACAGGGGGTTAACTGGGGCCAACGTCCTGACTTTC CAISDRGLTGANVLTF TRBJ2-6 - TRBV10-3 TRBD1
TGTGCCAGCAGTTTGAATACAGGGGGGTACGAGCAGTACTTC CASSLNTGGYEQYF TRBJ2-7 - TRBV27 TRBD1
TGTGCCAGCACAGGACACCTCACAGATACGCAGTATTTT CASTGHLTDTQYF TRBJ2-3 many TRBV14 -
TGTGCCAGCAGTGGCGATACAGGAGCTGGGGCCAACGTCCTGACTTTC CASSGDTGAGANVLTF TRBJ2-6 - TRBV2 -
TGTGCCAGCAGCCCGGGGGGACAAAGGAATTCACCCCTCCACTTT CASSPGGQRNSPLHF TRBJ1-6 - TRBV28 -
TGTGCCAGCAGGGCCCCGTTGGGCCTTTCGAACACTGAAGCTTTCTTT CASRAPLGLSNTEAFF TRBJ1-1 few TRBV2 -
TGTGCCAGCAGCTTAAGGGACAGGGATGGCTACACCTTC CASSLRDRDGYTF TRBJ1-2 - TRBV7-8 TRBD1
TGTGCCATCAGTGAGTCACTAGCGGGACCCTACGAGCAGTACTTC CAISESLAGPYEQYF TRBJ2-7 - TRBV10-3 TRBD2
TGTGCCAGCAGCTTAAATCGGGTCCCGAACACTGAAGCTTTCTTT CASSLNRVPNTEAFF TRBJ1-1 - TRBV7-2 -
TGCGCCAGCACCCGCGCAGCGGGTGGGCTCGGGGAGCTGTTTTTT CASTRAAGGLGELFF TRBJ2-2 - TRBV4-1 -
TGTGCCAGTTCATACGGGACAGAGCCGTACTATGGCTACACCTTC CASSYGTEPYYGYTF TRBJ1-2 - TRBV3-1/TRBV3-2 TRBD1
TGTGCCAGCAGCTTAGGGACAGGAGCACTCGACACCATATATTTT CASSLGTGALDTIYF TRBJ1-3 - TRBV7-2 TRBD1
TGTGCCAGCAGTGAATGGACAGGGTATAATGAGCAGTTCTTC CASSEWTGYNEQFF TRBJ2-1 once TRBV6-1 TRBD1
TGTGCCAGCAGCTTAAGGGGACAGGGGGTCTACGAGCAGTACTTC CASSLRGQGVYEQYF TRBJ2-7 - TRBV7-9 TRBD1
TGTGCCAGCTCACCATTTCCTCTGTCTAACTCTGGAAACACCATATATTTT CASSPFPLSNSGNTIYF TRBJ1-3 - TRBV18 -
TGTGCCAGCAGCTTAGATCCTGGACAGAAAAACATTCAGTACTTC CASSLDPGQKNIQYF TRBJ2-4 once TRBV13 -
TGTGCCAGCAGCCACCCCAGGTTTAGCGGGAGTACGAATGAGCAGTTCTTC CASSHPRFSGSTNEQFF TRBJ2-1 - TRBV3-1/TRBV3-2 TRBD2
TGTGCCAGCAGCTTCCCAGGGTTAGCTAACTATGGCTACACCTTC CASSFPGLANYGYTF TRBJ1-2 - TRBV5-4 -
TGTGCTAGCAGCTTACAACAGGGCACTGAAGCTTTCTTT CASSLQQGTEAFF TRBJ1-1 few TRBV7-7 -
TGTGCCAGCAGCTTAGTTAATAATTCACCCCTCCACTTT CASSLVNNSPLHF TRBJ1-6 once TRBV11-3 -
TGTGCCAGTAGTATAGTCACAGAATATGGCTACACCTTC CASSIVTEYGYTF TRBJ1-2 - TRBV19 -
TGTGCCAGCAGCTTGGCGACAGACAATCAGCCCCAGCATTTT CASSLATDNQPQHF TRBJ1-5 few TRBV5-6 -
TGTGCCAGCTCACCACCGGGCCCTAACCACGAGCAGTACTTC CASSPPGPNHEQYF TRBJ2-7 - TRBV18 -
TGTGCCAGCTCACCACTTCCGTACGAGACTGAAGCTTTCTTT CASSPLPYETEAFF TRBJ1-1 - TRBV18 -
TGTGCCACCAGTGATTGGGGACGGGGGGGAGAGGATACGCAGTATTTT CATSDWGRGGEDTQYF TRBJ2-3 - TRBV24-1 TRBD2
TGTGCCAGCAGCCTCCAGACAGGGGCGAAAGAGACCCAGTACTTC CASSLQTGAKETQYF TRBJ2-5 - TRBV7-2 TRBD1
TGTGCCAGCAGCTTAAATGTGGGTCACGGGACAGGGGCTTACAATGAGCAGTTCTTC CASSLNVGHGTGAYNEQFF TRBJ2-1 - TRBV7-8 TRBD1
TGCGCCAGCAGCCCCCAGACAGGGAACAATTCACCCCTCCACTTT CASSPQTGNNSPLHF TRBJ1-6 - TRBV5-1 TRBD1
TGTGCCAGCAGCTTAGGCGGGGTCTATGAGCAGTTCTTC CASSLGGVYEQFF TRBJ2-1 once TRBV7-9 -
TGTGCCAGTAGCGAGTACAGGGCGCCAGACTACACCTTC CASSEYRAPDYTF TRBJ1-2 - TRBV19 -